This T cell receptor beta chain was observed in a study of T cells in Graves' hyperthyroidism and ophthalmopathy. Study as a whole: The blood sample was taken at first diagnosis, before treatment began.

It was RNA transcripts that yielded the amplified TCR beta CDR3 regions. The TCR CDR3 was amplified in a first-round RT-PCR using the HTBI primer set. TCRdb ran MiXCR on the multiplex PCR reads and lists one entry per CDR3 protein. The data show 700,000 or so distinct CDR3 sequences, with about 16% seen just once and under 10% held by the top ten. Losses at the gene ends were 0 bases for V and 4 bases for J; bases not matched to a gene: 11. Germline CDR1 DFQATT, CDR2 SNEGSKA (reference sequence). The CDR3 extends over 16 amino acids. With a duration under 2 months, the hyperthyroidism was newly diagnosed in patients aged 18 to 65. A patient was excluded if there was uncontrolled infection, other autoimmune disease, pregnancy or lactation. On the basis of clinical symptoms, serum thyroxine and TRAb, thyroid ultrasound and orbital computed tomography, diagnoses were made.

The sample was blood. The source is a man aged 18 to 29 with Graves' hyperthyroidism. The chain links TRBV20-1 to TRBJ2-7; 8 bases are shared with TRBD2. CDR3 amino acids: CSARDTLSGSVYEQYF. The CDR3 nucleotides are TGCAGTGCTAGAGACACTTTGAGCGGGAGTGTGTACGAGCAGTACTTC.